The clone carrying this TCR beta chain was observed a few times. Between the trimmed V and J ends, which lost 0 bases and 13 bases, there was a span of 10 bases. The CDR3 length is 12 residues. Germline V gene lookup returns CDR1 ENHRY and CDR2 SYGVKD. The sample comes from a study of response to subunit inactivated influenza vaccine. In TCRdb, the RT-PCR reads were re-called with MiXCR into one record per CDR3 protein. The sample lists more than 450,000 distinct CDR3 sequences, around 11% seen once, with approximately 10% in the top ten. Separately, the same data were catalogued under a study of T cells expressing NK-cell markers. That paper states: The authors generated TCR beta cDNA through 5'RACE template switching with UMIs. TCR beta repertoires came from sorted CD3+CD56+NKG2C+, CD3+CD56+NKG2C- and CD3+CD56-NKG2C+ T cells. Topping the CD3+CD56-NKG2C+ fraction as well were these clonotypes, in a few donors. Uncertainty persisted over the HCMV specificity of expanded NKG2C+ T cell clones.

The chain has TRBV10-3 and TRBJ2-1; D remains unclear. The receptor's source is a man aged 45-60 years who received an inactivated influenza vaccine. The sample was PBMCs from blood, taken on the day of vaccination. CDR3 sequence (DNA): TGTGCCATCAGTGAGTCGAGCCCCGCCCAGTTCTTC. This codes for CAISESSPAQFF.